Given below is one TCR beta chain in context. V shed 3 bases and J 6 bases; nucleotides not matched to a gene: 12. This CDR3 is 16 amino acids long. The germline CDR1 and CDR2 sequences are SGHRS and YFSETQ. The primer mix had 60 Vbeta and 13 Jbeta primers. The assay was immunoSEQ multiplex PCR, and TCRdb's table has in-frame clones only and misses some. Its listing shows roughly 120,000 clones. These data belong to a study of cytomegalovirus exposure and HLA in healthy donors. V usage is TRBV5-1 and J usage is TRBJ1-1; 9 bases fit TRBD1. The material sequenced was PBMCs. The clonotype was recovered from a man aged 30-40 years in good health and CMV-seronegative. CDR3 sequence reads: CASSYWTGVGEAEAFF. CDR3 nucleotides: TGCGCCAGCAGCTATTGGACAGGGGTTGGTGAGGCTGAAGCTTTCTTT.